Each of the 30 T cell receptor beta chains below was sequenced from the same sample in a study of identical twins. TCRdb reprocessed the 5' RACE reads via MiXCR and lists one record per CDR3 protein. The table records approximately 630,000 distinct CDR3 sequences, 7.1% of them present only once. A further study also used this sample, focusing on yellow fever vaccine responses in identical twins.

Sequencing was done on a sample of PBMCs. The source is a woman aged 18-29 years in good health.

There are many counts of this clonotype. The chain carries TRBV12-3 or TRBV12-4 and TRBJ2-3; D call uncertain. Trimming removed 5 bases at V and 1 base at J, with 7 bases between. The CDR3 loop spans 13 amino acids. The CDR3: CASSEWGTDTQYF. Here the CDR3 DNA reads TGTGCCAGCAGTGAGTGGGGCACAGATACGCAGTATTTT.

As to this clonotype: An end of the junction differs from the germline gene, which may be a read error. V usage is TRBV24-1 and J usage is TRBJ2-3; TRBD1 aligns across 8 bases. This CDR3 comprises 16 residues. CDR1 KGHDR and CDR2 SFDVKD come from the germline V gene. The CDR3, as DNA: TGTGGCACCAGTGATGGGACAGGACCTAGCACAGATACGCAGTATTTT. Its translation: CGTSDGTGPSTDTQYF.

The sample holds many counts of this clonotype. The CDR3 DNA reads as TGTGCCAGCAGCCCAAGGGGGGGGGCCACCAATGAGCAGTTCTTC. This encodes CASSPRGGATNEQFF. V gene TRBV6-1 combines with J gene TRBJ2-1; maybe TRBD2 (7 bases). Germline V gene lookup returns CDR1 MNHNS and CDR2 SASEGT. The CDR3 extends over 15 amino acids. Deletions cut 6 bases from V and 6 bases from J, with 18 bases between.

The rearrangement joins TRBV14 to TRBJ2-5; tentative D call: TRBD1 (6 bases). The V gene's germline CDR1 is SGHDN and CDR2 FVKESK. The germline V and J ends were trimmed by 0 bases and 3 bases, with 17 bases remaining between them. The CDR3 runs to 17 residues. CDR3 loop: CASSQDPRGHREETQYF. The CDR3 DNA reads TGTGCCAGCAGCCAAGATCCAAGGGGACACCGAGAAGAGACCCAGTACTTC.

The rearrangement links TRBV28 to TRBJ2-5, with 8 positions matching TRBD2. The CDR3 consists of 12 residues. CDR1 and CDR2 from the germline V gene are MDHEN and SYDVKM. Trimming cost V 8 bases and J 2 bases; bases outside gene matches: 1. CDR3 bases: TGTGCCAGCGGGACTAGTCAAGAGACCCAGTACTTC. Its protein is CASGTSQETQYF.

This clonotype was counted ten times or more. The chain employs TRBV12-3 or TRBV12-4 and TRBJ1-4; 8 bases map to TRBD1. J was trimmed by 4 bases and V by 5 bases; bases with no gene match: 6. This CDR3 is 15 amino acids long. CDR3 residues: CASSPRTGSNEKLFF. CDR3 nucleotides: TGTGCCAGCAGTCCCCGGACAGGGAGTAATGAAAAACTGTTTTTT.

This clonotype turned up a few times. The J gene is TRBJ1-2, the V gene TRBV28, with 9 bases identical to TRBD1. Trimming cost V 4 bases and J 7 bases; bases outside gene matches: 7. The CDR3 sequence is 14 residues long. Germline V gene data show CDR1 as MDHEN and CDR2 as SYDVKM. CDR3 DNA: TGTGCCAGCAGTTCCCCGACAGGGGGGGGTGGCTACACCTTC. Amino acid sequence: CASSSPTGGGGYTF.

Ten or more counts support this clonotype. This rearrangement joins TRBV20-1 to TRBJ2-2; 10 bases are a match to TRBD2. The CDR3 runs to 15 residues. The V segment lost 3 bases and the J segment 4 bases; nucleotides outside the gene matches: 5. Germline V gives CDR1 DFQATT, CDR2 SNEGSKA (reference sequence). In DNA, the CDR3 is TGCAGTGCTAGCCTGAGCGGGGGGGCCACCGGGGAGCTGTTTTTT. Protein product: CSASLSGGATGELFF.

This clonotype was counted between two and nine times. This rearrangement joins TRBV4-1 to TRBJ2-7; D is ambiguous. Trimming shortened V by 0 bases and J by 7 bases, and 19 bases separated the two germline ends. The CDR3 is 16 amino acids. Germline V lookup: CDR1 MGHRA, CDR2 YSYEKL. Written as DNA, the CDR3 is TGCGCCAGCAGCCAAGATTCCATAGGACCCGTTTGGGAGCAGTACTTC. It codes for CASSQDSIGPVWEQYF.

The gene calls are TRBV5-1 and TRBJ2-7; D is perhaps TRBD2 (5 bases). This CDR3 is 14 amino acids long. Per germline, CDR1 SGHRS and CDR2 YFSETQ. V was trimmed by 4 bases and J by 0 bases, leaving 11 bases between them. CDR3 DNA: TGCGCCAGCAGCATCGGGGAGAGCTCCTACGAGCAGTACGTC. It is translated as CASSIGESSYEQYV.

This clonotype has at least ten counts. V usage is TRBV11-2 and J usage is TRBJ1-2; TRBD1 matches at 8 bases. After removal of 2 bases from V and 4 bases from J, the junction contained 3 bases not matched to a gene. The CDR3 extends over 14 amino acids. Germline loops: CDR1 SGHAT, CDR2 FQNNGV. The chain's CDR3 is CASSLRQGIYGYTF. DNA of the CDR3: TGTGCCAGCAGCTTACGACAGGGGATCTATGGCTACACCTTC.

The chain uses TRBV7-9 and TRBJ1-2; possibly TRBD1 for D (6 bases). Trimming left V 5 bases short and J 6 bases short, with 19 bases between. The CDR3 is 15 residues long. Germline CDR1 is SEHNR and CDR2 is FQNEAQ (reference sequence). CDR3 nucleotides: TGTGCCAGCAGCCTCCCTCAGGGGAGGTCGGATGGCTACACCTTC. As protein: CASSLPQGRSDGYTF.

This clonotype was counted ten times or more. CDR3 nucleotides: TGTGCCAGCAGTCCGGGACTAGCTATTCAAGAGACCCAGTACTTC. This gives the protein CASSPGLAIQETQYF. The chain has TRBV7-9 and TRBJ2-5; 9 bases are a match to TRBD2. In germline, CDR1 is SEHNR, CDR2 FQNEAQ (reference sequence). V lost 6 bases and J lost 2; bases outside the gene matches: 7. This CDR3 is built from 15 residues.

This clonotype appeared a few times. The chain has TRBV3-1 and TRBJ2-1, with 12 bases aligning to TRBD2. Germline V gene data show CDR1 as LGHDT and CDR2 as YNNKEL (reference sequence). J lost 0 bases, V lost 6 bases, and 3 bases had no gene match. The CDR3 loop spans 16 amino acids. CDR3 amino acids: CASSASGGGSYNEQFF. DNA for the CDR3: TGTGCCAGCAGTGCTAGCGGGGGGGGCTCCTACAATGAGCAGTTCTTC.

J is TRBJ2-7 and V is TRBV7-8; D not resolved. With 0 bases removed from V and 9 bases from J, the gap between germline ends came to 15 bases. Germline V lookup: CDR1 SGHVS, CDR2 FQNEAQ. The CDR3 runs to 14 residues. DNA for the CDR3: TGTGCCAGCAGCTTAGCCGACACGGCACCGTGGCAGTACGTC. Amino acid sequence: CASSLADTAPWQYV.

This clonotype turned up a few times. The chain joins TRBV18 to TRBJ1-6; D gene uncertain. Germline V gene sequence: CDR1 KGHSH, CDR2 LQKENI. V dropped 0 bases and J dropped 6 bases, with 9 bases sitting between them. CDR3 length: 15 residues. CDR3 protein: CASSPPGSGNSPLHF. CDR3 DNA: TGTGCCAGCTCACCACCAGGGAGTGGTAATTCACCCCTCCACTTT.

The table lists this clonotype with a few counts. J is TRBJ1-1 and V is TRBV6-2 or TRBV6-3; D is ambiguous. V lost 2 bases, J lost 7 bases, and 17 bases lay in between. The germline V gene encodes CDR1 MNHEY and CDR2 SVGEGT. The CDR3 is 15 amino acids. The CDR3, as DNA: TGTGCCAGCAGTTACCACATGGGAGGGTCGGGTGAAGCTTTCTTT. Its protein is CASSYHMGGSGEAFF.

This clonotype was counted a few times. The chain is built from TRBV29-1 and TRBJ2-7; D perhaps matches TRBD2 (6 bases). Germline CDR1 and CDR2: SQVTM and ANQGSEA. The CDR3 totals 16 residues. V lost 2 bases and J lost 0, with 17 bases in between. The CDR3 loop is CSVESRGTQSSYEQYV. The CDR3 bases are TGCAGCGTTGAATCTCGGGGGACCCAGAGCTCCTACGAGCAGTACGTC.

This clonotype came up a few times. This chain links TRBV6-5 with TRBJ2-2; D gene unclear. Germline V gene sequence: CDR1 MNHEY, CDR2 SVGAGI. Deletions cut 0 bases from V and 4 bases from J, with 6 bases between. The CDR3 extends over 14 amino acids. CDR3 DNA: TGTGCCAGCAGTTACTCGGGAATCACCGGGGAGCTGTTTTTT. Its protein product is CASSYSGITGELFF.

This clonotype was seen a few times. The gene calls are TRBV9 and TRBJ2-2; D uncertain. The V gene's germline CDR1 is SGDLS and CDR2 YYNGEE. V gave up 6 bases and J gave up 1 base, with 7 bases separating them. This CDR3 spans 13 amino acids. CDR3 residues: CASTPENTGELFF. For the CDR3, the DNA is TGTGCCAGCACACCGGAGAACACCGGGGAGCTGTTTTTT.

This clonotype has at least ten counts. This chain uses TRBV5-5 with TRBJ2-1; D is possibly TRBD2 (5 bases). This CDR3 comprises 16 residues. V was cut by 3 bases and J by 2 bases, with 15 bases left in between. CDR1 is SGHKS, CDR2 YYEKEE, per germline (reference sequence). The CDR3 bases are TGTGCCAGCAGCTGGGGTAGGGAGACGGCCTACAATGAGCAGTTCTTC. This encodes CASSWGRETAYNEQFF.

Only a few counts were recorded for this clonotype. The gene calls are TRBV5-6 and TRBJ2-1; TRBD2 matches 11 bases. V lost 4 bases, J lost 10 bases, and 13 bases stayed unmatched. The CDR3 loop spans 16 amino acids. Germline CDR1 SGHDT, CDR2 YYEEEE. CDR3 sequence reads: CASSITSGSFYGEQFF. CDR3 coding DNA: TGTGCCAGCAGCATCACTAGCGGGAGCTTCTATGGGGAGCAGTTCTTC.

This clonotype showed up just a few times. Here the CDR3 reads CASSLSRKNLGEQFF. For the CDR3, the DNA is TGTGCCAGCAGTTTAAGTAGGAAGAACCTCGGTGAGCAGTTCTTC. The V and J genes are TRBV12-3 or TRBV12-4 and TRBJ2-1; D remains ambiguous. The CDR3 extends over 15 amino acids. The V end lost 2 bases, the J end lost 9 bases, and 17 bases lay between the germline ends.

This clonotype was detected only a few times. The chain is built from TRBV20-1 and TRBJ1-1, with D perhaps TRBD1 (6 bases). Per the germline V gene, CDR1 is DFQATT and CDR2 is SNEGSKA (reference sequence). The CDR3 runs 14 residues. With 1 base removed from V and 1 base from J, the gap between germline ends came to 10 bases. The DNA of the CDR3 is TGCAGTGCTAGAGCCAAGGGGGGGAACACTGAAGCTTTCTTT. Protein: CSARAKGGNTEAFF.

The V gene is TRBV5-1, the J gene TRBJ2-5; a weak D match, TRBD2 (5 bases). V was clipped by 0 bases and J by 5 bases, with 20 bases between them. Germline-derived CDR1 and CDR2 are SGHRS and YFSETQ. This CDR3 has 17 residues. CDR3 loop: CASSLESVASGRETQYF. The CDR3 bases are TGCGCCAGCAGCTTGGAAAGTGTCGCGAGCGGACGGGAGACCCAGTACTTC.

This clonotype was seen repeatedly, ten times or more. The chain combines TRBV14 with TRBJ2-4; TRBD1 agrees at 7 bases. The CDR3 runs to 13 residues. V dropped 4 bases and J dropped 4; count of bases not matched to a gene: 1. The V gene's germline CDR1 is SGHDN and CDR2 FVKESK. The CDR3: CASSPGQKNIQYF. The DNA for the CDR3 is TGTGCCAGCAGCCCGGGACAGAAAAACATTCAGTACTTC. Complete variable domain (other parts from reference TRBV14 and TRBJ2-4): EAGVTQFPSHSVIEKGQTVTLRCDPISGHDNLYWYRRVMGKEIKFLLHFVKESKQDESGMPNNRFLAERTGGTYSTLKVQPAELEDSGVYFCASSPGQKNIQYFGAGTRLSVL.

This clonotype came up a few times. The rearrangement links TRBV7-2 to TRBJ1-1; tentatively, D is TRBD1 (6 bases). There are 13 residues in the CDR3. Trimming stripped 5 bases from V and 3 bases from J, with 10 bases between. Germline CDR1 reads SGHTA; CDR2 reads FQGNSA. The CDR3 DNA reads as TGTGCCAGCAGCGGATACAGGGACACTGAAGCTTTCTTT. This gives the protein CASSGYRDTEAFF.

The rearrangement joins TRBV4-1 to TRBJ2-5; D ambiguous. Germline lookup yields CDR1 MGHRA and CDR2 YSYEKL. This CDR3 region has 14 residues. The V end lost 1 base, the J end lost 5 bases, and 11 bases lay between the germline ends. CDR3 protein: CASSQGPVSETQYF. DNA of the CDR3: TGCGCCAGCAGCCAAGGTCCGGTTAGCGAGACCCAGTACTTC.

This clonotype was counted only a few times. The chain joins TRBV12-3 or TRBV12-4 to TRBJ1-2, with 7 bases fitting TRBD1. CDR3 size: 12 residues. Trimming removed 6 bases from V and 6 bases from J; junction bases left unmatched: 4. The CDR3 here is CASRTGLDGYTF. CDR3 DNA sequence: TGTGCCAGCAGGACAGGGTTGGATGGCTACACCTTC.

This chain joins TRBV20-1 and TRBJ1-6, with D perhaps TRBD1 (6 bases). The CDR3 runs to 17 residues. Trimming left V 0 bases short and J 5 bases short, with 17 bases between. CDR1 and CDR2 from the germline V gene are DFQATT and SNEGSKA (reference sequence). The CDR3 region is CSARERPTGGNNSPLHF. For the CDR3, the DNA is TGCAGTGCTAGAGAACGGCCGACAGGAGGCAATAATTCACCCCTCCACTTT.